This T cell receptor (beta chain) was sequenced for a study of T cell changes during pregnancy in multiple sclerosis. The CDR3 has 20 amino acids. Germline-derived CDR1 and CDR2 are MNHNS and SASEGT. Trimming removed 2 bases from V and 0 bases from J; junction bases left unmatched: 13. This table comes from immunoSEQ multiplex PCR, and its TCRdb copy is limited to in-frame clones, with some not included. The sample has roughly 110,000 clones, about 90% seen once. Sequencing was performed on peripheral blood, taken before pregnancy. The clonotype originates from a female donor with multiple sclerosis, enrolled in a pregnancy study. This chain connects TRBV6-1 to TRBJ2-6; TRBD1 aligns across 7 bases. The CDR3 sequence: CASSERDRVKYSSGANVLTF. CDR3 nucleotides: TGTGCCAGCAGTGAAAGAGACAGGGTGAAGTATAGCTCTGGGGCCAACGTCCTGACTTTC.